The rows below give T cell receptor beta chains drawn from one sample of a study of monozygotic twins with inflammatory bowel disease. Each CDR3 protein gets one entry in TCRdb, which reprocessed the 5' RACE reads and gives no DNA. The sample table includes approximately 330,000 distinct CDR3 sequences. The sequencing input was blood. The receptors come from a human donor with ulcerative colitis or Crohn's disease, or a healthy co-twin of an affected twin (not recorded which). The CDR3 runs from the conserved cysteine through the conserved F or W.

>TRBV5-6|TRBJ2-5
CASSLAGTSGRETQYF
>TRBV7-9|TRBJ1-3
CASTPRGTDLSGNTIYF
>TRBV4-3|TRBJ2-3
CASSQDRLAGGTDTQYF
>TRBV3-1|TRBJ2-3
CASSQAGGADTQYF
>TRBV12-3/TRBV12-4|TRBJ2-7
CASSSPSEQYF
>TRBV19|TRBJ2-7
CASSLATSSYEQYF
>TRBV10-3|TRBJ2-7
CAISEITVSEQYF
>TRBV4-2|TRBJ2-5
CASSREDGMVETQYF
>TRBV7-2|TRBJ2-5
CASSPVGETQYF
>TRBV5-1|TRBJ2-1
CASRQGLAGVYEQFF
>TRBV12-3/TRBV12-4|TRBJ1-2
CASSLRGSNYGYTF
>TRBV3-1|TRBJ2-5
CASSQTRSETQYF
>TRBV12-3/TRBV12-4|TRBJ2-3
CASSFAPSADTQYF
>TRBV20-1|TRBJ2-7
CSALDPYHEQYF
>TRBV4-1|TRBJ2-2
CASKASGGGTGELFF
>TRBV5-1|TRBJ2-1
CASSVTGLREQFF
>TRBV5-1|TRBJ2-3
CASSPSWGADTQYF
>TRBV5-1|TRBJ1-1
CASSLEGRGVTEAFF
>TRBV6-5|TRBJ2-7
CASSHSTSPHEQYF
>TRBV5-1|TRBJ2-1
CASSLDGRGAF
>TRBV2|TRBJ1-4
CARAGTSGGSNEKLFF
>TRBV5-1|TRBJ2-3
CASSGCPGGCTDTQYF
>TRBV5-1|TRBJ2-7
CASSKTGEAEQYF
>TRBV29-1|TRBJ2-5
CSETVAGETQYF
>TRBV2|TRBJ1-6
CASRGTGEAPLHF
>TRBV24-1|TRBJ2-3
CATSESRGVWNTQYF
>TRBV30|TRBJ1-6
CAWSRDPGLGSPLHF
>TRBV10-3|TRBJ1-5
CAISEGGRANQPQHF
>TRBV7-9|TRBJ1-5
CASSSLSPGNQPQHF
>TRBV9|TRBJ2-2
CASSVGGAGDQTGELFF
>TRBV7-9|TRBJ2-1
CASSPYRVGGTIEQFF
>TRBV10-3|TRBJ2-1
CAISIGQGNEQFF
>TRBV4-3|TRBJ2-5
CASSQGRWETQYF
>TRBV5-6|TRBJ1-6
CASTLLGRREGSPLHF
>TRBV5-1|TRBJ1-4
CASSLDPGIDEKLFF
>TRBV7-2|TRBJ1-1
CASRRSGVTEAFF
>TRBV7-9|TRBJ1-5
CASSLVGGRSPQHF
>TRBV6-2/TRBV6-3|TRBJ1-2
CASSWGTNYGYTF
>TRBV28|TRBJ2-1
CASRPGGGRGQFF
>TRBV4-3|TRBJ2-3
CASSQDGDLLGATQYF
>TRBV5-1|TRBJ2-3
CASNRGNADTQYF
>TRBV19|TRBJ1-1
CASSILGQDPRGATEAFF
>TRBV7-2|TRBJ2-1
CASSPWTSGGNEQFF
>TRBV20-1|TRBJ1-2
CSARAPLSNYGYTF
>TRBV9|TRBJ1-1
CASSMTGTGSEAFF
>TRBV5-6|TRBJ1-3
CASSLPWGSGNTIYF
>TRBV7-8|TRBJ2-1
CASSERGGLYNEQFF
>TRBV7-9|TRBJ2-3
CASSLSLVSTDTQYF
>TRBV19|TRBJ1-2
CASSIDSFANYGYTF
>TRBV3-1|TRBJ1-6
CASGPQGAQGSPLHF
>TRBV24-1|TRBJ1-1
CATSDRMTGGAFF
>TRBV20-1|TRBJ2-1
CSARGRSGLEQFF
>TRBV12-3/TRBV12-4|TRBJ2-1
CASSPGGPRFF
>TRBV6-1|TRBJ2-3
CASRSYVSSEADTQYF
>TRBV5-1|TRBJ2-2
CASSFDREKGTGELFF